The 7 T cell receptor beta chains below all came from one sample that was sequenced in a study of radiotherapy plus CTLA-4 blockade in lung cancer. Repertoires were generated with immunoSEQ multiplex PCR, while TCRdb's copy carries only in-frame clones and drops some. The sample holds 80,000 to 100,000 clones; about 86% are singletons and the top ten take 4.9%. Sequencing used peripheral blood, obtained from a patient treated with radiotherapy plus ipilimumab. The receptors shown here come from a human donor with non-small cell lung cancer that progressed on radiotherapy plus ipilimumab.

The V and J genes are TRBV13 and TRBJ2-5; TRBD2 agrees at 8 bases. Near its end, the DNA agrees better with TRBJ2-7, so the J call may be wrong. Per the germline V gene, CDR1 is PRHDT and CDR2 is FYEKMQ (reference sequence). CDR3 length: 13 amino acids. The CDR3 region has the DNA TGTGCCAGCAGCTCGGGAGGGCCGGTCGAGCAGTACTTC. Translating it yields CASSSGGPVEQYF.

This chain joins TRBV27 and TRBJ2-7; TRBD2 agrees at 8 bases. The CDR3 consists of 20 residues. V was clipped by 5 bases and J by 4 bases; unmatched bases: 25. Germline assignment: CDR1 MNHEY and CDR2 SMNVEV (reference sequence). The CDR3 sequence is CASSPAEERTSGPTSYEQYF. As DNA, the CDR3 is TGTGCCAGCAGTCCCGCCGAGGAGAGAACTAGCGGCCCCACCTCTTACGAGCAGTACTTC.

The chain has TRBV5-1 and TRBJ2-2; 7 bases line up with TRBD1. Germline CDR1 reads SGHRS; CDR2 reads YFSETQ. V dropped 4 bases and J dropped 1; count of bases not matched to a gene: 7. This CDR3 region has 16 residues. The CDR3 is CASSPPGTENTGELFF. CDR3 sequence (DNA): TGCGCCAGCAGCCCACCCGGGACAGAGAACACCGGGGAGCTGTTTTTT.

The chain couples TRBV9 to TRBJ2-5, with TRBD1 identical over 7 bases. V lost 2 bases, J lost 3 bases, and 7 bases stayed unmatched. This CDR3 is 15 amino acids long. CDR1 is SGDLS, CDR2 YYNGEE, per germline. The CDR3 nucleotides are TGTGCCAGCAGCGTTGGGGACAGCGGCGAAGAGACCCAGTACTTC. It is translated as CASSVGDSGEETQYF. The full variable domain, with the rest looked up from reference TRBV9 and TRBJ2-5, is DSGVTQTPKHLITATGQRVTLRCSPRSGDLSVYWYQQSLDQGLQFLIQYYNGEERAKGNILERFSAQQFPDLHSELNLSSLELGDSALYFCASSVGDSGEETQYFGPGTRLLVL.

V is TRBV19 and J is TRBJ1-1; no reliable D call. The CDR3 loop spans 12 amino acids. V was cut by 5 bases and J by 8 bases, with 12 bases left in between. The germline V gene encodes CDR1 LNHDA and CDR2 SQIVND (reference sequence). The CDR3 DNA reads TGTGCCAGTAGTGAGGCGAATGACGAAGCTTTCTTT. Translating gives CASSEANDEAFF.

The chain recombines TRBV18 with TRBJ2-1, with TRBD1 identical over 8 bases. CDR1 KGHSH and CDR2 LQKENI come from the germline V gene. The CDR3 is 15 amino acids. With 2 bases clipped from V and 1 base from J, the junction kept 1 base outside the gene matches. CDR3 bases: TGTGCCAGCTCACCAGACAGGGGTTCCTACAATGAGCAGTTCTTC. As protein: CASSPDRGSYNEQFF.

The CDR3 nucleotides are TGTGCCAGCAGTTTATACGGGGAAGGGTGGGAAGCTTTCTTT. The encoded protein is CASSLYGEGWEAFF. The genes are TRBV27 and TRBJ1-1; D ambiguous. The CDR3 is 14 residues long. Germline assignment: CDR1 MNHEY and CDR2 SMNVEV (reference sequence). V was clipped by 1 base and J by 8 bases, with 14 bases between them.